What follows are 25 T cell receptor beta chains derived from one specimen sequenced in a study of memory CD4+ T cells and cytomegalovirus serostatus. Single viable CD3+CD4+CD8-CD45RO+ cells were sorted as the memory CD4+ T cells. TCRdb's copy holds only in-frame clones and misses some; the assay was immunoSEQ multiplex PCR. The table shows 45,000 to 55,000 clones, with around 82% occurring only once. The sample consisted of memory CD4+ T cells from blood. All receptors derive from an adult in good health and CMV-seronegative.

This clone has a handful of counts. The chain links TRBV10-1 to TRBJ2-1; 7 positions agree with TRBD2. The germline V gene encodes CDR1 WNHNN and CDR2 SYGVQD (reference sequence). With 2 bases clipped from V and 5 bases from J, the junction kept 9 bases outside the gene matches. This CDR3 spans 16 amino acids. The CDR3 DNA reads TGCGCCAGCAGTGAGATGAAGATAGCGGGCGACAATGAGCAGTTCTTC. Its protein is CASSEMKIAGDNEQFF.

The chain has TRBV5-1 and TRBJ1-1, with a tentative D call TRBD1 (5 bases). Trimming took off 0 bases at V and 0 bases at J, with 9 bases between the two ends. CDR1 is SGHRS and CDR2 is YFSETQ in the germline V gene. This CDR3 has 15 residues. This CDR3 reads CASSLAGTLNTEAFF. The CDR3 DNA reads as TGCGCCAGCAGCTTGGCCGGGACGTTGAACACTGAAGCTTTCTTT.

This clone was counted between two and nine times. The chain employs TRBV5-6 and TRBJ2-4; TRBD2 might be the D (6 bases). Between the trimmed V and J ends, which lost 0 bases and 0 bases, there was a span of 7 bases. The CDR3 extends over 15 amino acids. CDR1 is SGHDT and CDR2 is YYEEEE in the germline V gene. The CDR3 loop is CASSLAGLAKNIQYF. CDR3 nucleotides: TGTGCCAGCAGCTTGGCGGGACTAGCCAAAAACATTCAGTACTTC.

The chain carries TRBV9 and TRBJ2-5; TRBD1 might be the D (5 bases). Trimming shortened V by 4 bases and J by 5 bases, and 12 bases separated the two germline ends. The CDR3 loop spans 13 amino acids. The V gene's germline CDR1 is SGDLS and CDR2 YYNGEE. CDR3 protein: CASSLGPGETQYF. CDR3 bases: TGTGCCAGCAGCCTAGGGCCAGGGGAGACCCAGTACTTC.

The V gene is TRBV9, the J gene TRBJ2-1, with 8 bases identical to TRBD2. Looked up from germline, CDR1 is SGDLS and CDR2 is YYNGEE. Trimming at V came to 4 bases and at J to 7 bases, leaving 10 bases not matched to a gene. This CDR3 is built from 15 residues. CDR3 in amino acids: CASSPAGVGINEQFF. The DNA for the CDR3 is TGTGCCAGCAGCCCAGCGGGGGTGGGTATTAATGAGCAGTTCTTC.

This chain links TRBV4-1 with TRBJ1-5; TRBD1 aligns across 9 bases. Germline V CDR1 and CDR2: MGHRA, YSYEKL. CDR3 length equals 15 residues. V was pared by 5 bases and J by 4 bases, with 6 bases of the junction left unmatched. The CDR3 loop is CASSDDRGANQPQHF. The CDR3 nucleotides read TGCGCCAGCAGCGACGACAGGGGGGCGAATCAGCCCCAGCATTTT.

The chain uses TRBV29-1 and TRBJ2-3; a possible D gene is TRBD1 (5 bases). There are 12 residues in the CDR3. The V and J ends lost 4 bases and 1 base respectively, with 6 bases between them. Per the germline V gene, CDR1 is SQVTM and CDR2 is ANQGSEA. DNA for the CDR3: TGCAGCGTTGTAGGGGGCACAGATACGCAGTATTTT. It is translated as CSVVGGTDTQYF.

V and J are TRBV5-4 and TRBJ2-7, with 7 bases fitting TRBD1. The germline V gene encodes CDR1 SGHNT and CDR2 YYREEE (reference sequence). The trim removed 4 bases at V and 4 bases at J, leaving 14 bases unmatched. The CDR3 extends over 16 amino acids. CDR3 sequence reads: CASSSGTGERSYEQYF. The CDR3 region has the DNA TGTGCCAGCAGCAGTGGAACAGGGGAAAGGTCTTACGAGCAGTACTTC.

The chain links TRBV27 to TRBJ2-2, with D perhaps matching TRBD1 or TRBD2 (7 bases each). This CDR3 is built from 16 residues. Per germline, CDR1 MNHEY and CDR2 SMNVEV (reference sequence). V was cut by 3 bases and J by 1 base, with 12 bases left in between. The CDR3 region is CASSLGGTVNTGELFF. Written as DNA, the CDR3 is TGTGCCAGCAGTTTGGGGGGGACAGTGAACACCGGGGAGCTGTTTTTT.

At least ten counts were recorded for this clone. V gene TRBV7-8 combines with J gene TRBJ2-7; D is perhaps TRBD1 (6 bases). With 10 bases removed from V and 0 bases from J, the gap between germline ends came to 25 bases. The CDR3 has 17 amino acids. Germline CDR1 and CDR2: SGHVS and FQNEAQ. For the CDR3, the DNA is TGTGCCACAACTGAGGGGCAGGGGTTCGAAATCTCCTACGAGCAGTACTTC. It translates to CATTEGQGFEISYEQYF.

This chain links TRBV27 with TRBJ2-1; TRBD2 matches 8 bases. Germline trimming cut 6 bases from V and 2 bases from J; bases unmatched to any gene: 6. CDR3 length: 15 residues. CDR1 is MNHEY, CDR2 SMNVEV, per germline (reference sequence). CDR3 sequence (DNA): TGTGCCAGCAGAGCGGGAGAGAACGCCTACAATGAGCAGTTCTTC. Protein: CASRAGENAYNEQFF.

Only one count was recorded for this clone. This chain links TRBV28 with TRBJ2-4, with 7 bases aligning to TRBD2. V shed 4 bases, J shed 1 base, and the junction held 7 bases outside the gene matches. The CDR3 is 16 amino acids. The germline V gene encodes CDR1 MDHEN and CDR2 SYDVKM. DNA of the CDR3: TGTGCCAGCAGTTCCGGGGAGGGTCGGGCCAAAAACATTCAGTACTTC. Protein sequence: CASSSGEGRAKNIQYF.

The gene calls are TRBV5-6 and TRBJ2-7; D gene ambiguous. This CDR3 has 16 amino acids. V lost 2 bases and J 0 bases, leaving 15 bases between the germline ends. Germline V gives CDR1 SGHDT, CDR2 YYEEEE. The CDR3 reads CASSFGSRALSYEQYF. Written as DNA, the CDR3 is TGTGCCAGCAGCTTTGGTTCTCGGGCTCTCTCCTACGAGCAGTACTTC.

This chain connects TRBV27 to TRBJ2-3; D remains unclear. The CDR3 spans 15 residues. Trimming removed 6 bases from V and 0 bases from J, with 13 bases in between. Germline V lookup: CDR1 MNHEY, CDR2 SMNVEV (reference sequence). This CDR3 is CASRWAPDSTDTQYF. The CDR3 coding sequence is TGTGCCAGCAGATGGGCACCCGACAGCACAGATACGCAGTATTTT.

CDR3 coding DNA: TGTGCCAGCAGAACACAGGGGTGGTTAGAGACCCAGCATTTT. Translation: CASRTQGWLETQHF. This sequence joins TRBV6-6 and TRBJ1-5; 7 bases are a match to TRBD1. In germline, CDR1 is MNHNY, CDR2 SVGAGI (reference sequence). This CDR3 has 14 amino acids. The trim removed 6 bases at V and 11 bases at J, leaving 13 bases unmatched.

V gene TRBV18 combines with J gene TRBJ2-1; D ambiguous. The CDR3 length is 11 residues. CDR1 and CDR2 from the germline V gene are KGHSH and LQKENI. V lost 6 bases and J 10 bases, leaving 10 bases between the germline ends. CDR3 DNA: TGTGCCAGCTCTCCGAAGGAAGAGCAGTTCTTC. As protein: CASSPKEEQFF.

CDR3 DNA sequence: TGTGCCAGCAGTTCGCAGGGACAGGGGTCTCACGAGCAGTACTTC. Encoded protein: CASSSQGQGSHEQYF. This rearrangement joins TRBV27 to TRBJ2-7, with 10 bases matching TRBD1. Germline V lookup: CDR1 MNHEY, CDR2 SMNVEV (reference sequence). The trim removed 4 bases at V and 5 bases at J, leaving 8 bases unmatched. CDR3 size: 15 residues.

The J gene is TRBJ1-5, the V gene TRBV19; D is undetermined. There are 13 residues in the CDR3. Trimming shortened V by 3 bases and J by 4 bases, and 7 bases separated the two germline ends. From germline, CDR1 is LNHDA and CDR2 SQIVND (reference sequence). The chain's CDR3 is CASSIWENQPQHF. The CDR3 DNA sequence: TGTGCCAGTAGTATTTGGGAGAATCAGCCCCAGCATTTT.

The chain uses TRBV2 and TRBJ1-1, with 10 bases fitting TRBD1. Germline V CDR1 and CDR2: SNHLY, FYNNEI. After removal of 9 bases from V and 1 base from J, the junction contained 14 bases not matched to a gene. The CDR3 is made up of 17 amino acids. CDR3 bases: TGTGCCAGAAGTATTCGACAGGGGGCGGAAAGGAACACTGAAGCTTTCTTT. As protein: CARSIRQGAERNTEAFF.

This clone was seen more than once but under ten times. V gene TRBV10-2 combines with J gene TRBJ1-4, with D perhaps matching TRBD1 (5 bases). The CDR3 is 14 residues long. The germline V gene has CDR1 WSHSY and CDR2 SAAADI. V lost 2 bases and J 6 bases, leaving 10 bases between the germline ends. The CDR3 here is CASSERAGHEKLFF. In DNA form, the CDR3 reads TGCGCCAGCAGTGAGAGGGCAGGGCATGAAAAACTGTTTTTT.

The J gene is TRBJ2-7, the V gene TRBV19; possible D gene TRBD1, 6 bases. The V end lost 5 bases, the J end lost 2 bases, and 10 bases lay between the germline ends. This CDR3 comprises 13 residues. The germline CDR1 and CDR2 sequences are LNHDA and SQIVND (reference sequence). The CDR3 coding sequence is TGTGCCAGTAGTCACAGGGTGACCTACGAGCAGTACTTC. Translated: CASSHRVTYEQYF.

The CDR3 loop is CASSLMEGAGGYTF. The CDR3 nucleotides are TGTGCCAGCAGCTTAATGGAGGGGGCTGGTGGCTACACCTTC. The rearrangement links TRBV7-9 to TRBJ1-2; 7 positions agree with TRBD1. Germline-derived CDR1 and CDR2 are SEHNR and FQNEAQ (reference sequence). The CDR3 is 14 residues long. The trim removed 2 bases at V and 7 bases at J, leaving 7 bases unmatched.

The chain couples TRBV7-9 to TRBJ2-7; D unresolved. The CDR3 covers 14 residues. Trimming removed 5 bases from V and 2 bases from J, with 13 bases in between. Looked up from germline, CDR1 is SEHNR and CDR2 is FQNEAQ (reference sequence). The CDR3 DNA is TGTGCCAGCAGCCCCCGTGTTGGGCCCTACGAGCAGTACTTC. It encodes CASSPRVGPYEQYF.

The V and J genes are TRBV10-3 and TRBJ2-6, with a possible D match to TRBD2 (6 bases). CDR1 is ENHRY, CDR2 SYGVKD, per germline. There are 17 residues in the CDR3. With 6 bases removed from V and 0 bases from J, the gap between germline ends came to 15 bases. The CDR3 region has the DNA TGTGCCATCAGCCTAGCGAGCTCGGGCTCTGGGGCCAACGTCCTGACTTTC. Translation gives CAISLASSGSGANVLTF.

CDR3 bases: TGTGCCAGCAGCATACTAGCGGGAGGATACAATGAGCAGTTCTTC. This translates into CASSILAGGYNEQFF. The J gene is TRBJ2-1, the V gene TRBV11-2; 12 bases are a match to TRBD2. The germline gives CDR1 SGHAT, CDR2 FQNNGV. The junction had 3 bases not matched to a gene; V was cut back by 5 bases and J by 4 bases. The length of the CDR3 is 15 residues.